This T cell receptor beta chain appears in the sequencing data of a study of blood T cell repertoires in COVID-19. Study background: Acute and convalescent COVID-19 samples came from the United States, Italy and Spain. In each case, the material was cDNA or gDNA derived from T cells, B-cell-depleted T cells, or PBMCs.

V shed 5 bases, J shed 8 bases, and the junction held 5 bases outside the gene matches. The CDR3 is made up of 12 amino acids. In germline, CDR1 is GTSNPN, CDR2 SVGIG (reference sequence). Original analysis: Amplification of reference gene primers provided the estimated nucleated cell counts. The data were produced by immunoSEQ multiplex PCR, yet TCRdb's version contains in-frame clones alone and is incomplete. The DNA gave D and trimming, while V, J and clone size come from that table. Of about 240,000 clones listed, approximately 84% were seen once; the top ten hold 3% to 3.5%. J is TRBJ1-2 and V is TRBV30, with 10 bases aligning to TRBD1. Source material: peripheral blood. The clonotype was recovered from a woman in her thirties who had recovered from COVID-19. In DNA form, the CDR3 reads TGTGCCTGGGGGGGACAGGGGTTCGGCTACACCTTC. Translation gives CAWGGQGFGYTF.